These 19 T cell receptor beta chains share one sample of origin, sequenced in a study of blood T cell repertoires in COVID-19. Generated by immunoSEQ multiplex PCR, the TCRdb table keeps only in-frame clones and is missing some. The sample shows 150,000 to 180,000 clones, roughly four fifths of them seen only once. The sample was peripheral blood. Receptors originate from a woman aged 55-75 years with acute or convalescent COVID-19.

The chain couples TRBV24-1 to TRBJ2-3; the match to TRBD2 covers 7 bases. Germline lookup yields CDR1 KGHDR and CDR2 SFDVKD. The CDR3 has 12 residues. Germline trimming cut 10 bases from V and 0 bases from J; bases unmatched to any gene: 0. This chain's CDR3 is CATAGSTDTQYF. CDR3 sequence (DNA): TGTGCCACAGCGGGGAGCACAGATACGCAGTATTTT.

The rearrangement links TRBV30 to TRBJ2-3; possibly TRBD2 for D (5 bases). V dropped 5 bases and J dropped 2 bases, with 11 bases sitting between them. This CDR3 comprises 13 residues. Germline V CDR1 and CDR2: GTSNPN, SVGIG (reference sequence). The CDR3 here is CAWVGGLTDTQYF. CDR3 nucleotide sequence: TGTGCCTGGGTCGGTGGACTCACAGATACGCAGTATTTT.

The V call is TRBV5-1, the J call TRBJ2-3; 8 nucleotides agree with TRBD2. This CDR3 is built from 16 residues. Germline values: CDR1 SGHRS, CDR2 YFSETQ. The J segment lost 3 bases and the V segment lost 4 bases, leaving 10 bases of the junction unmatched. CDR3: CASSPGLVGITDTQYF. The CDR3, as DNA: TGCGCCAGCAGCCCGGGACTAGTCGGTATAACAGATACGCAGTATTTT.

This clone was observed a few times. V and J are TRBV4-1 and TRBJ1-6; perhaps TRBD1 as D (5 bases). Between the trimmed V and J ends, which lost 4 bases and 6 bases, there was a span of 16 bases. The germline V gene encodes CDR1 MGHRA and CDR2 YSYEKL. This CDR3 comprises 16 residues. CDR3 loop: CASSRLTGGANSPLHF. CDR3 nucleotides: TGCGCCAGCAGCCGGCTAACCGGAGGGGCTAATTCACCCCTCCACTTT.

The rearrangement joins TRBV5-8 to TRBJ1-1; D gene uncertain. Per germline, CDR1 SGHTS and CDR2 YDEGEE. The CDR3 is 13 residues long. Trimming removed 4 bases at V and 4 bases at J, with 11 bases between. The DNA for the CDR3 is TGTGCCAGCAGCATGCGGGGTGCCACTGAAGCTTTCTTT. Its translation: CASSMRGATEAFF.

The rearrangement joins TRBV5-1 to TRBJ2-5; 7 bases are shared with TRBD1. CDR3 length: 15 amino acids. V shed 3 bases and J 1 base; nucleotides not matched to a gene: 6. CDR1 is SGHRS, CDR2 YFSETQ, per germline. The CDR3 loop is CASSWGTASQETQYF. In DNA, the CDR3 is TGCGCCAGCAGCTGGGGGACAGCCTCCCAAGAGACCCAGTACTTC.

The V gene is TRBV5-4, the J gene TRBJ1-2, with a tentative D call TRBD1 (6 bases). The CDR3 has 13 residues. CDR1 and CDR2 from the germline V gene are SGHNT and YYREEE (reference sequence). V gave up 4 bases and J gave up 6 bases, with 13 bases separating them. The CDR3 DNA reads TGTGCCAGCAGCCCGGACAGAAGGGATGGCTACACCTTC. It yields the protein CASSPDRRDGYTF.

The V gene is TRBV6-5, the J gene TRBJ2-5, with TRBD1 matching 8 bases. CDR3 length: 14 amino acids. V lost 7 bases to trimming and J lost 2 bases; unmatched junction nucleotides: 6. The germline gives CDR1 MNHEY, CDR2 SVGAGI. CDR3 amino acids: CASKMTGAQETQYF. The CDR3 region has the DNA TGTGCCAGCAAAATGACAGGGGCACAAGAGACCCAGTACTTC.

This clone was seen many times. The chain is built from TRBV2 and TRBJ2-2; 8 nucleotides agree with TRBD1. This CDR3 is 15 amino acids long. Trimming cost V 7 bases and J 1 base; bases outside gene matches: 5. Germline-derived CDR1 and CDR2 are SNHLY and FYNNEI. The CDR3 spells CASMGQAMNTGELFF. The CDR3 DNA reads TGTGCCAGCATGGGACAGGCCATGAACACCGGGGAGCTGTTTTTT.

The rearrangement links TRBV18 to TRBJ1-2, with unresolved D. Trimming cost V 6 bases and J 0 bases, with 5 bases left between them. Germline V CDR1 and CDR2: KGHSH, LQKENI. The CDR3 is made up of 12 amino acids. CDR3 nucleotide sequence: TGTGCCAGCTCCGACTCTAACTATGGCTACACCTTC. Translation gives CASSDSNYGYTF.

The chain uses TRBV28 and TRBJ1-6, with 7 bases aligning to TRBD1. Germline-derived CDR1 and CDR2 are MDHEN and SYDVKM. V gave up 2 bases and J gave up 7 bases; unmatched junction bases: 5. The CDR3 consists of 15 residues. DNA of the CDR3: TGTGCCAGCAGTTTAACAGGGGCCTTGAATTCACCCCTCCACTTT. Translated: CASSLTGALNSPLHF.

A remark on this clone: The junction shows a germline mismatch at one end, possibly a read error. V gene TRBV7-3 combines with J gene TRBJ2-5, with a weak D call TRBD2 (6 bases). This CDR3 spans 15 amino acids. CDR1 is SGHTA, CDR2 FQGTGA, per germline. This chain's CDR3 is CAGSLEGLKQETQYF. The CDR3 nucleotides are TGTGCCGGCAGCCTGGAGGGACTCAAACAAGAGACCCAGTACTTC.

The gene calls are TRBV28 and TRBJ2-5; TRBD2 matches 10 bases. The CDR3 extends over 15 amino acids. The J segment lost 1 base and the V segment lost 8 bases, leaving 7 bases of the junction unmatched. Germline CDR1 and CDR2: MDHEN and SYDVKM. CDR3 coding DNA: TGTGCCAGCTGGCAAGCGGGGGGGACCCAAGAGACCCAGTACTTC. Its translation: CASWQAGGTQETQYF.

The V and J genes are TRBV6-1 and TRBJ1-3, with TRBD1 as a possible D gene (6 bases). V lost 5 bases and J 2 bases, leaving 10 bases between the germline ends. In germline, CDR1 is MNHNS, CDR2 SASEGT. This CDR3 comprises 14 residues. The CDR3 DNA follows: TGTGCCAGCAGTTTAGGGGGTACTGGAAACACCATATATTTT. It yields the protein CASSLGGTGNTIYF.

J is TRBJ2-3 and V is TRBV5-1; maybe TRBD2 (6 bases). This CDR3 has 13 residues. With 7 bases removed from V and 1 base from J, the gap between germline ends came to 10 bases. Germline CDR1 is SGHRS and CDR2 is YFSETQ. DNA of the CDR3: TGCGCCAGCGGTAGCGGAGGCACAGATACGCAGTATTTT. Encoded protein: CASGSGGTDTQYF.

V usage is TRBV30 and J usage is TRBJ1-2, with a possible D match to TRBD1 (5 bases). This CDR3 has 17 amino acids. Trimming left V 1 base short and J 4 bases short, with 22 bases between. Germline values: CDR1 GTSNPN, CDR2 SVGIG (reference sequence). The CDR3 loop reads CAWSAPGQSWRGYGYTF. The CDR3 DNA follows: TGTGCCTGGAGTGCCCCGGGCCAAAGCTGGAGGGGCTATGGCTACACCTTC.

The rearrangement joins TRBV5-1 to TRBJ2-1; 10 nucleotides line up with TRBD2. The V segment lost 0 bases and the J segment 7 bases; nucleotides outside the gene matches: 4. The CDR3 loop spans 15 amino acids. Germline loops: CDR1 SGHRS, CDR2 YFSETQ. The CDR3 reads CASSLAGLALNEQFF. The CDR3 nucleotides read TGCGCCAGCAGCTTGGCGGGACTAGCGCTTAATGAGCAGTTCTTC.

V usage is TRBV7-9 and J usage is TRBJ2-5, with D unclear. This CDR3 comprises 13 residues. Germline V gives CDR1 SEHNR, CDR2 FQNEAQ (reference sequence). V lost 0 bases, J lost 5 bases, and 7 bases lay in between. In DNA, the CDR3 is TGTGCCAGCAGCTTAGCGCAGTGGGAGACCCAGTACTTC. Residues: CASSLAQWETQYF.

This chain uses TRBV3-1 (or the pseudogene TRBV3-2) with TRBJ1-2; TRBD1 matches 10 bases. Germline V gene sequence: CDR1 LGHDT, CDR2 YNNKEL (reference sequence). The CDR3 is 14 amino acids. Unmatched junction bases numbered 5, after V lost 3 bases and J lost 7 bases. CDR3 in DNA: TGTGCCAGCAGCCAGGGGGGGACAGGGGTTGGCTACACCTTC. This sequence encodes CASSQGGTGVGYTF.